This paragraph covers one T cell receptor (beta chain) sequence. The data derive from a study of T cell changes during pregnancy in multiple sclerosis. Libraries were prepared by immunoSEQ multiplex PCR; TCRdb keeps only in-frame clonotypes and omits some of them. Of over 45,000 clones listed, about nine tenths are singletons. Per germline, CDR1 SGHTS and CDR2 YDEGEE. This CDR3 is 16 amino acids long. With 10 bases clipped from V and 4 bases from J, the junction kept 16 bases outside the gene matches. This receptor was taken from a female donor with multiple sclerosis, enrolled in a pregnancy study. The chain uses TRBV5-8 and TRBJ2-1, with TRBD2 matching over 8 bases. Material: CD4+ T cells from peripheral blood mononuclear cells, obtained in the second trimester of pregnancy. In DNA, the CDR3 is TGTGCCGCCGCCGGTAGGGGGACTAGTAGGTACAATGAGCAGTTCTTC. Translated, it gives CAAAGRGTSRYNEQFF. Supplemented by reference TRBV5-8 and TRBJ2-1, the full variable domain reads EAGVTQSPTHLIKTRGQQATLRCSPISGHTSVYWYQQALGLGLQFLLWYDEGEERNRGNFPPRFSGRQFPNYSSELNVNALELEDSALYLCAAAGRGTSRYNEQFFGPGTRLTVL.